The 28 T cell receptor beta chains below were found in one sample sequenced in a study of T-cell memory formation after mild COVID-19. TCRdb analysed the 5' RACE reads with MiXCR anew, one entry per CDR3 protein. The sample has roughly 450,000 distinct CDR3 sequences, about 18% seen once. Sequenced material: PBMCs or a T cell subset sorted from them (not recorded which). All receptors come from an adult woman who had mild COVID-19 (a few samples of this study predate the infection). Cell type and time point are not known.

This clonotype has only a few counts. The V and J genes are TRBV5-1 and TRBJ1-1; possible D gene TRBD1, 6 bases. The CDR3 length is 15 residues. The V end was cut by 3 bases, the J end by 0 bases, with 12 bases between. Germline CDR1 reads SGHRS; CDR2 reads YFSETQ. The CDR3 loop reads CASSSGAAMNTEAFF. In DNA, the CDR3 is TGCGCCAGCAGCTCGGGGGCAGCCATGAACACTGAAGCTTTCTTT.

The CDR3 region is CASSPLTGMGEKLFF. As DNA, the CDR3 is TGTGCCAGCAGCCCCCTGACAGGGATGGGTGAAAAACTGTTTTTT. The rearrangement links TRBV6-5 to TRBJ1-4, with 7 bases that match TRBD1. Germline loops: CDR1 MNHEY, CDR2 SVGAGI. Trimming took 6 bases from V and 7 from J; bases not matched to a gene: 11. The CDR3 extends over 15 amino acids.

This chain uses TRBV6-6 with TRBJ1-4; 7 positions agree with TRBD1. CDR1 MNHNY and CDR2 SVGAGI come from the germline V gene (reference sequence). This CDR3 is 13 amino acids long. With 7 bases clipped from V and 3 bases from J, the junction kept 2 bases outside the gene matches. In nucleotides, the CDR3 is TGTGCCAGCAAGACAGGGCCTAATGAAAAACTGTTTTTT. Translating gives CASKTGPNEKLFF.

This chain links TRBV12-3 or TRBV12-4 with TRBJ2-1; possibly TRBD1 or TRBD2 for D (5 bases each). CDR3 size: 16 residues. V lost 3 bases and J lost 3, with 15 bases in between. CDR3 in DNA: TGTGCCAGCAGTTTTCGTGGCCGTGGGGGCTACAATGAGCAGTTCTTC. Translation: CASSFRGRGGYNEQFF.

This clonotype was observed a few times. The V call is TRBV21-1, the J call TRBJ1-6; the table's D gene call, TRBD1, was not cross checked with the DNA. TRBV21-1 is a pseudogene locus. The CDR3 contains 13 residues. The CDR3 sequence: CARKEQGNSPLHF. CDR3 DNA sequence: TGTGCCAGAAAAGAACAGGGGAATTCACCCCTCCACTTT.

The chain combines TRBV7-2 with TRBJ2-7; D gene uncertain. Trimming removed 5 bases from V and 3 bases from J, with 14 bases in between. Germline CDR1 and CDR2: SGHTA and FQGNSA. The CDR3 is 14 amino acids. The CDR3 loop reads CASSPQAGNYEQYF. DNA for the CDR3: TGTGCCAGCAGCCCTCAAGCAGGAAACTACGAGCAGTACTTC.

This clonotype occurred a few times. The CDR3 reads CASSGRDTSYEQYF. Written as DNA, the CDR3 is TGTGCCAGCAGCGGGAGGGACACCTCCTACGAGCAGTACTTC. This chain links TRBV7-8 with TRBJ2-7; maybe TRBD2 (7 bases). Trimming cost V 5 bases and J 0 bases, with 11 bases left between them. This CDR3 region has 14 residues. Germline V gene sequence: CDR1 SGHVS, CDR2 FQNEAQ.

This clonotype was counted between two and nine times. DNA of the CDR3: TGTGCCAGCATCCTAGGACGGGAGGGCCCGGGCACAGATACGCAGTATTTT. As protein: CASILGREGPGTDTQYF. The V and J genes are TRBV7-8 and TRBJ2-3; 8 nucleotides line up with TRBD2. Germline loops: CDR1 SGHVS, CDR2 FQNEAQ. V trimming: 7 bases; J trimming: 1 base; junction bases outside the gene matches: 13. The CDR3 spans 17 residues.

This clonotype appeared a few times. The rearrangement joins TRBV2 to TRBJ2-5; TRBD1 agrees at 8 bases. The CDR3 has 13 amino acids. The V and J ends lost 6 bases and 5 bases, in that order; junction bases with no gene match: 5. Germline V lookup: CDR1 SNHLY, CDR2 FYNNEI. Here the CDR3 reads CASRTGEGETQYF. The CDR3 DNA reads TGTGCCAGCAGGACAGGGGAAGGGGAGACCCAGTACTTC.

This clonotype turned up a few times. The chain joins TRBV6-5 to TRBJ2-3; 9 bases match TRBD2. Germline trimming cut 5 bases from V and 4 bases from J; bases unmatched to any gene: 7. Germline CDR1 MNHEY, CDR2 SVGAGI. This CDR3 has 15 amino acids. CDR3 bases: TGTGCCAGCAGTACCCGGACTAGCGCTGCAGATACGCAGTATTTT. Protein: CASSTRTSAADTQYF.

This clonotype was counted a few times. This chain links TRBV15 with TRBJ2-5, with D possibly matching TRBD1 (5 bases). The CDR3 spans 16 residues. V lost 4 bases, J lost 2 bases, and 17 bases lay in between. Germline values: CDR1 LNHNV, CDR2 YYDKDF (reference sequence). DNA of the CDR3: TGTGCCACCAGCACCGAATCCTGGACAAGGCAAGAGACCCAGTACTTC. Amino acids: CATSTESWTRQETQYF.

The genes are TRBV18 and TRBJ2-1; D gene unclear. There are 12 residues in the CDR3. The germline V and J ends were trimmed by 6 bases and 10 bases, with 13 bases remaining between them. Germline assignment: CDR1 KGHSH and CDR2 LQKENI. As DNA, the CDR3 is TGTGCCAGCTCGCCGAATATAGGCGAGCAGTTCTTC. As protein: CASSPNIGEQFF.

The rearrangement uses TRBV7-9 and TRBJ2-3, with D possibly being TRBD1 (5 bases). In germline, CDR1 is SEHNR, CDR2 FQNEAQ (reference sequence). Trimming took 5 bases from V and 0 from J, leaving 15 bases between them. The CDR3 covers 16 residues. This CDR3 is CASSRFGDSSTDTQYF. The CDR3 DNA reads as TGTGCCAGCAGCCGGTTCGGCGACAGCAGCACAGATACGCAGTATTTT. Based on the CDR3 plus reference TRBV7-9 and TRBJ2-3, the full variable domain is DTGVSQNPRHKITKRGQNVTFRCDPISEHNRLYWYRQTLGQGPEFLTYFQNEAQLEKSRLLSDRFSAERPKGSFSTLEIQRTEQGDSAMYLCASSRFGDSSTDTQYFGPGTRLTVL.

The sample holds a few counts of this clonotype. The genes are TRBV3-1 and TRBJ2-7, with D perhaps matching TRBD2 (5 bases). Trimming took 1 base from V and 1 from J, leaving 11 bases between them. Germline-derived CDR1 and CDR2 are LGHDT and YNNKEL (reference sequence). The CDR3 has 15 amino acids. CDR3: CASSQGRSLSYEQYF. CDR3 DNA sequence: TGTGCCAGCAGCCAAGGGAGGTCATTATCCTACGAGCAGTACTTC.

This clonotype was picked up a small number of times. This sequence joins TRBV7-9 and TRBJ2-7; tentative D call: TRBD1 (6 bases). The CDR3 is 14 residues long. From germline, CDR1 is SEHNR and CDR2 FQNEAQ (reference sequence). V was cut by 1 base and J by 5 bases, with 12 bases left in between. CDR3 coding DNA: TGTGCCAGCAGCTTAGGGACAGAACCCCACGAGCAGTACTTC. As protein: CASSLGTEPHEQYF.

The V and J genes are TRBV27 and TRBJ2-7, with D perhaps TRBD2 (7 bases). This CDR3 spans 12 amino acids. From germline, CDR1 is MNHEY and CDR2 SMNVEV (reference sequence). Trimming took 4 bases from V and 12 from J, leaving 16 bases between them. In DNA, the CDR3 is TGTGCCAGCAGTTCCGTCGGGGGGCAGCTGTACTTC. This encodes CASSSVGGQLYF.

The chain employs TRBV15 and TRBJ1-1, with D tentatively TRBD1 (5 bases). The CDR3 has 15 amino acids. Trimming stripped 5 bases from V and 1 base from J, with 14 bases between. In germline, CDR1 is LNHNV, CDR2 YYDKDF (reference sequence). CDR3 coding DNA: TGTGCCACCAGCTTAGTCGGGACGGCGAACACTGAAGCTTTCTTT. Residues: CATSLVGTANTEAFF.

V and J are TRBV6-6 and TRBJ2-7; TRBD1 might be the D (6 bases). The CDR3 runs 13 residues. CDR1 is MNHNY, CDR2 SVGAGI, per germline (reference sequence). V was trimmed by 8 bases and J by 0 bases, leaving 11 bases between them. The chain's CDR3 is CASAGGNSYEQYF. CDR3 coding DNA: TGTGCCAGCGCTGGGGGCAACTCCTACGAGCAGTACTTC.

The chain has TRBV10-3 and TRBJ1-5, with 10 positions matching TRBD1. The trim removed 6 bases at V and 11 bases at J, leaving 7 bases unmatched. CDR1 and CDR2 from the germline V gene are ENHRY and SYGVKD. The CDR3 covers 13 residues. CDR3 sequence reads: CAISGDRGSAQHF. Written as DNA, the CDR3 is TGTGCCATCAGCGGGGACAGGGGTTCGGCCCAGCATTTT.

V gene TRBV11-2 combines with J gene TRBJ1-2; 8 positions match TRBD1. Looked up from germline, CDR1 is SGHAT and CDR2 is FQNNGV. The CDR3 has 15 amino acids. V dropped 1 base and J dropped 8; count of bases not matched to a gene: 9. DNA for the CDR3: TGTGCCAGCAGCTTAGTGGTGCAGGGGGCGAAGGGCTACACCTTC. Amino acids: CASSLVVQGAKGYTF.

This clonotype has just a few counts. The chain links TRBV30 to TRBJ1-4; D unresolved. In germline, CDR1 is GTSNPN, CDR2 SVGIG (reference sequence). Trimming took 1 base from V and 8 from J, leaving 5 bases between them. The CDR3 is made up of 11 amino acids. CDR3 in amino acids: CAWSGGEKLFF. The DNA for the CDR3 is TGTGCCTGGAGTGGGGGAGAAAAACTGTTTTTT.

The V gene is TRBV18, the J gene TRBJ2-1, with D hard to call. CDR1 and CDR2 from the germline V gene are KGHSH and LQKENI. CDR3 length: 15 residues. V shed 3 bases and J shed 2 bases, with 11 bases lying between them. CDR3 DNA sequence: TGTGCCAGCTCACCTCTGGCGGCCCCCTACAATGAGCAGTTCTTC. Amino acids: CASSPLAAPYNEQFF.

V is TRBV4-3 and J is TRBJ2-7; D is perhaps TRBD2 (6 bases). Germline V gene data show CDR1 as LGHNA and CDR2 as YSLEER. The germline V and J ends were trimmed by 0 bases and 2 bases, with 11 bases remaining between them. The CDR3 sequence is 15 residues long. The DNA for the CDR3 is TGCGCCAGCAGCCAAGAGCGGGGAAGCCCCTACGAGCAGTACTTC. This translates into CASSQERGSPYEQYF.

The CDR3 region has the DNA TGTGCCAGCAGTGAAGGAAGCGGGGGAACCATCCTCTCCTACGAGCAGTACTTC. Amino acids: CASSEGSGGTILSYEQYF. The chain has TRBV25-1 and TRBJ2-7; 8 bases are shared with TRBD2. Germline V gives CDR1 MGHDK, CDR2 SYGVNS. With 2 bases clipped from V and 0 bases from J, the junction kept 12 bases outside the gene matches. The CDR3 runs to 18 residues.

The chain combines TRBV20-1 with TRBJ1-4, with a possible D match to TRBD1 (5 bases). Germline V lookup: CDR1 DFQATT, CDR2 SNEGSKA (reference sequence). This CDR3 is 16 amino acids long. Deletions cut 0 bases from V and 4 bases from J, with 15 bases between. This CDR3 reads CSARDRMQGGNEKLFF. The CDR3, as DNA: TGCAGTGCTAGAGATCGGATGCAGGGAGGTAATGAAAAACTGTTTTTT.

The gene calls are TRBV3-1 and TRBJ2-1; D is unresolved. Germline loops: CDR1 LGHDT, CDR2 YNNKEL (reference sequence). CDR3 size: 13 residues. Trimming took off 1 base at V and 8 bases at J, with 9 bases between the two ends. The CDR3 sequence: CASSQVSVHEQFF. As DNA, the CDR3 is TGTGCCAGCAGCCAAGTGAGCGTCCATGAGCAGTTCTTC.

The sample holds a few counts of this clonotype. V is TRBV12-3 or TRBV12-4 and J is TRBJ1-1; 11 bases map to TRBD1. J was trimmed by 10 bases and V by 6 bases; bases with no gene match: 1. This CDR3 spans 11 amino acids. CDR3 amino acids: CASRGTGGAFF. The CDR3 bases are TGTGCCAGCAGGGGGACAGGGGGAGCTTTCTTT.

This clonotype was seen a handful of times. The chain employs TRBV12-3 or TRBV12-4 and TRBJ1-2, with D uncertain. This CDR3 has 14 amino acids. With 7 bases removed from V and 6 bases from J, the gap between germline ends came to 18 bases. The CDR3 DNA reads as TGTGCCAGCACCGTAGCCGTAACCCCCGATGGCTACACCTTC. This codes for CASTVAVTPDGYTF.